This T cell receptor (beta chain) was sequenced in a study of blood T cell repertoires in COVID-19. Germline CDR1 and CDR2: SGHRS and YFSETQ. Trimming left V 0 bases short and J 4 bases short, with 12 bases between. The CDR3 spans 15 residues. Assay: immunoSEQ multiplex PCR; the TCRdb copy retains only in-frame clones and omits some. Among tens of thousands of clones listed, more than 90% were seen once. The V and J genes are TRBV5-1 and TRBJ2-3, with D unresolved. This sequence originates from a man in his sixties with acute or convalescent COVID-19. Sequencing used peripheral blood. The CDR3 DNA reads TGCGCCAGCAGCTTGGGAGGCGGCTTGGCAGATACGCAGTATTTT. Protein: CASSLGGGLADTQYF.